Below are 31 T cell receptor beta chains sequenced from a single sample in a study of regulatory T cells in long-lasting Graves disease. Libraries of TCR beta came from iRepertoire HTBI primers plus Arm-PCR of CDR3 regions. A single record per CDR3 protein comes from TCRdb applying MiXCR to the multiplex PCR reads. In the table there are a few hundred thousand distinct CDR3 sequences, approximately 23% of which are singletons. The sample's time point: persistent/refractory GD, antithyroid drugs over 5 years with positive TRAb. PBMCs were the source of the RNA used for TCR sequencing. Source: peripheral blood mononuclear cells (PBMCs), taken when the disease was refractory, from a patient treated with antithyroid drugs. The receptors were gathered from a middle-aged woman with Graves disease.

This clonotype was counted ten times or more. V usage is TRBV6-5 and J usage is TRBJ2-7; TRBD2 aligns across 7 bases. Germline-derived CDR1 and CDR2 are MNHEY and SVGAGI. The J segment lost 3 bases and the V segment lost 2 bases, leaving 13 bases of the junction unmatched. The CDR3 extends over 17 amino acids. CDR3 sequence: CASSYRGPGEGVYEQYF. The CDR3 DNA is TGTGCCAGCAGTTACCGAGGACCGGGGGAGGGCGTCTACGAGCAGTACTTC.

This clonotype was seen at least ten times. The chain couples TRBV20-1 to TRBJ2-5, with D perhaps matching TRBD1 (5 bases). This CDR3 has 13 amino acids. Germline CDR1 reads DFQATT; CDR2 reads SNEGSKA (reference sequence). The CDR3 DNA is TGCAGGGCGACTCTTCCAGGGCCAGAGACCCAGTACTTC. It specifies CRATLPGPETQYF.

V usage is TRBV7-3 and J usage is TRBJ2-7; 11 bases agree with TRBD1. This CDR3 contains 17 residues. Trimming at V came to 5 bases and at J to 2 bases, leaving 11 bases not matched to a gene. The V gene's germline CDR1 is SGHTA and CDR2 FQGTGA. As DNA, the CDR3 is TGTGCCAGCAGCCCAGGGACAGGGGGGCTTAGAGCCTACGAGCAGTACTTC. Protein: CASSPGTGGLRAYEQYF.

This clonotype has only one observation. The chain combines TRBV2 with TRBJ2-3; 7 bases match TRBD1. The CDR3 extends over 14 amino acids. Germline V gives CDR1 SNHLY, CDR2 FYNNEI. Trimming removed 5 bases from V and 2 bases from J; junction bases left unmatched: 4. CDR3 amino acids: CASSNRGFTDTQYF. The CDR3 DNA reads as TGTGCCAGCAGTAACAGGGGATTCACAGATACGCAGTATTTT.

This sequence joins TRBV9 and TRBJ1-2; D is ambiguous. V lost 3 bases to trimming and J lost 5 bases, with 8 bases between them. CDR1 and CDR2 from the germline V gene are SGDLS and YYNGEE. The CDR3 runs to 12 residues. The DNA for the CDR3 is TGTGCCAGCAGCGGCCAATATTATGGCTACACCTTC. This codes for CASSGQYYGYTF.

The chain employs TRBV20-1 and TRBJ2-5; D possibly corresponds to TRBD2 (5 bases). The germline gives CDR1 DFQATT, CDR2 SNEGSKA (reference sequence). Trimming stripped 1 base from V and 5 bases from J, with 11 bases between. CDR3 length equals 13 residues. The CDR3 DNA reads as TGCAGTGCTAGAGTGAGCGGCCAGGAGACCCAGTACTTC. This codes for CSARVSGQETQYF.

This clonotype has at least ten counts. The chain joins TRBV28 to TRBJ2-4; no firm D call. The V end lost 6 bases, the J end lost 5 bases, and 8 bases lay between the germline ends. CDR1 MDHEN and CDR2 SYDVKM come from the germline V gene. The CDR3 contains 12 residues. The CDR3 DNA reads TGTGCCAGCAGATTCCCAGAAAACATTCAGTACTTC. This sequence encodes CASRFPENIQYF.

The chain couples TRBV11-2 to TRBJ2-7, with 7 bases identical to TRBD2. The CDR3 has 14 residues. Germline trimming cut 3 bases from V and 4 bases from J; bases unmatched to any gene: 6. Per germline, CDR1 SGHAT and CDR2 FQNNGV. Written as DNA, the CDR3 is TGTGCCAGCAGCTTCTTCGGGAGGTTGTACGAGCAGTACTTC. This gives the protein CASSFFGRLYEQYF.

This clonotype was detected only a few times. The chain uses TRBV12-3 or TRBV12-4 and TRBJ2-1; D not resolved. There are 15 residues in the CDR3. V gave up 5 bases and J gave up 0 bases, with 11 bases separating them. The CDR3 DNA reads TGTGCCAGCAGTCCCCGATCCAGCTCCTACAATGAGCAGTTCTTC. Translation: CASSPRSSSYNEQFF.

The chain employs TRBV10-3 and TRBJ1-1; no clear D gene. Deletions cut 4 bases from V and 11 bases from J, with 17 bases between. The length of the CDR3 is 13 residues. Germline CDR1 and CDR2: ENHRY and SYGVKD. The CDR3: CAISVGPPLGAFF. The CDR3 nucleotides read TGTGCCATCAGTGTGGGCCCACCCCTCGGGGCTTTCTTT.

This clonotype has more than one count but fewer than ten. The rearrangement joins TRBV11-2 to TRBJ2-2, with 8 bases fitting TRBD2. The V gene end was trimmed by 5 bases and the J gene end by 2 bases; junction bases not matched to a gene: 10. Germline values: CDR1 SGHAT, CDR2 FQNNGV. The CDR3 is made up of 17 amino acids. The CDR3 bases are TGTGCCAGCAGCCCCGGGGTAGCGGGAATAAACACCGGGGAGCTGTTTTTT. It translates to CASSPGVAGINTGELFF. Combining the CDR3 with reference TRBV11-2 and TRBJ2-2 gives the whole variable domain EAGVAQSPRYKIIEKRQSVAFWCNPISGHATLYWYQQILGQGPKLLIQFQNNGVVDDSQLPKDRFSAERLKGVDSTLKIQPAKLEDSAVYLCASSPGVAGINTGELFFGEGSRLTVL.

The table lists this clonotype with many counts. The chain recombines TRBV27 with TRBJ2-7, with a weak D call TRBD1 (5 bases). V dropped 6 bases and J dropped 0 bases, with 9 bases sitting between them. Germline lookup yields CDR1 MNHEY and CDR2 SMNVEV (reference sequence). The CDR3 has 13 residues. The CDR3, as DNA: TGTGCCAGCAGGAGACAGAGCTCCTACGAGCAGTACTTC. Translated, it gives CASRRQSSYEQYF.

This clonotype was observed a few times. This sequence joins TRBV19 and TRBJ1-5, with TRBD1 matching 11 bases. Trimming at V came to 10 bases and at J to 4 bases, leaving 3 bases not matched to a gene. CDR1 is LNHDA and CDR2 is SQIVND in the germline V gene (reference sequence). The CDR3 covers 13 residues. The DNA for the CDR3 is TGTGCCACTCGGGACAGGGGGAATCAGCCCCAGCATTTT. This encodes CATRDRGNQPQHF.

This clonotype was observed many times. The V call is TRBV7-8, the J call TRBJ1-4; no reliable D call. The CDR3 has 15 amino acids. CDR1 and CDR2 (germline): SGHVS, FQNEAQ. Trimming took off 6 bases at V and 8 bases at J, with 19 bases between the two ends. DNA for the CDR3: TGTGCCAGCAGTTCTCAGGTGGAGAATATGGAAAAACTGTTTTTT. This codes for CASSSQVENMEKLFF.

The chain uses TRBV25-1 and TRBJ1-2; D is ambiguous. The V end lost 1 base, the J end lost 7 bases, and 13 bases lay between the germline ends. The CDR3 runs 14 residues. Germline CDR1 is MGHDK and CDR2 is SYGVNS. The CDR3, as DNA: TGTGCCAGCAGTGAATGGGCCACACGGGGTGGCTACACCTTC. This codes for CASSEWATRGGYTF.

This clonotype was observed at least ten times. V usage is TRBV28 and J usage is TRBJ1-5; no clear D. The V end was cut by 4 bases, the J end by 11 bases, with 12 bases between. The germline CDR1 and CDR2 sequences are MDHEN and SYDVKM. The CDR3 has 12 amino acids. The CDR3 region is CASSSLRVAQHF. The CDR3 DNA follows: TGTGCCAGCAGTTCCTTAAGGGTGGCCCAGCATTTT. The variable domain in full, with the rest retrieved from reference TRBV28 and TRBJ1-5, is DVKVTQSSRYLVKRTGEKVFLECVQDMDHENMFWYRQDPGLGLRLIYFSYDVKMKEKGDIPEGYSVSREKKERFSLILESASTNQTSMYLCASSSLRVAQHFGDGTRLSIL.

This chain connects TRBV20-1 to TRBJ2-7; 7 bases fit TRBD2. This CDR3 has 14 residues. Germline assignment: CDR1 DFQATT and CDR2 SNEGSKA (reference sequence). Trimming took 5 bases from V and 9 from J; bases not matched to a gene: 16. CDR3 protein: CSAGALAEPVGQYF. As DNA, the CDR3 is TGCAGTGCTGGCGCCCTAGCGGAGCCAGTCGGGCAGTACTTC.

This clonotype appeared many times. This sequence joins TRBV12-3 or TRBV12-4 and TRBJ2-7; D not resolved. The ends were cut back, 4 bases at V and 0 bases at J, with 10 bases in the middle. This CDR3 comprises 14 residues. The CDR3 coding sequence is TGTGCCAGCAGTTCCAGGACCGTCTCCTACGAGCAGTACTTC. Translated: CASSSRTVSYEQYF.

The chain employs TRBV7-9 and TRBJ2-3; D possibly matches TRBD1 or TRBD2 (6 bases each). V lost 7 bases and J 0 bases, leaving 11 bases between the germline ends. The germline gives CDR1 SEHNR, CDR2 FQNEAQ (reference sequence). The CDR3 totals 14 residues. Here the CDR3 DNA reads TGTGCCAGCAAAAAAGGGGGGAGCACAGATACGCAGTATTTT. Translating gives CASKKGGSTDTQYF. The entire variable domain, with the rest obtained from reference TRBV7-9 and TRBJ2-3, is as follows: DTGVSQNPRHKITKRGQNVTFRCDPISEHNRLYWYRQTLGQGPEFLTYFQNEAQLEKSRLLSDRFSAERPKGSFSTLEIQRTEQGDSAMYLCASKKGGSTDTQYFGPGTRLTVL.

This clonotype was counted ten times or more. The V gene is TRBV6-1, the J gene TRBJ1-4, with a tentative D call TRBD1 (5 bases). CDR1 MNHNS and CDR2 SASEGT come from the germline V gene. This CDR3 comprises 15 residues. Trimming removed 6 bases from V and 0 bases from J, with 11 bases in between. The CDR3: CASSRDGATNEKLFF. The CDR3 bases are TGTGCCAGCAGCCGGGACGGAGCAACTAATGAAAAACTGTTTTTT.

Comment on this clonotype: This may come from a read error, since a much larger clone is one base off. V is TRBV6-1 and J is TRBJ2-7; 11 bases fit TRBD2. From germline, CDR1 is MNHNS and CDR2 SASEGT. This CDR3 contains 13 residues. CDR3 sequence reads: CTSSQGLAVSIYF. The CDR3 DNA sequence: TGTACCAGCAGTCAGGGACTAGCGGTCTCAATTTACTTC.

V usage is TRBV5-1 and J usage is TRBJ1-1; perhaps TRBD1 as D (6 bases). The germline V gene has CDR1 SGHRS and CDR2 YFSETQ. This CDR3 is built from 15 residues. V was clipped by 4 bases and J by 0 bases, with 13 bases between them. This chain's CDR3 is CASSPEQGVNTEAFF. The CDR3 DNA follows: TGCGCCAGCAGCCCGGAACAGGGAGTGAACACTGAAGCTTTCTTT.

This chain connects TRBV28 to TRBJ2-2, with a weak D call TRBD2 (6 bases). Germline V gene sequence: CDR1 MDHEN, CDR2 SYDVKM. V was pared by 6 bases and J by 4 bases, with 15 bases between. The CDR3 loop spans 15 amino acids. The CDR3 loop reads CASSAGTGLTGELFF. The CDR3 region has the DNA TGTGCCAGCAGCGCGGGGACGGGACTCACCGGGGAGCTGTTTTTT.

The chain combines TRBV5-1 with TRBJ1-1; D may be TRBD1 (6 bases). The CDR3 loop spans 14 amino acids. With 0 bases removed from V and 7 bases from J, the gap between germline ends came to 13 bases. Germline assignment: CDR1 SGHRS and CDR2 YFSETQ. The CDR3 region has the DNA TGCGCCAGCAGCTTGGATCAGGGGAGGGTTGAAGCTTTCTTT. Protein sequence: CASSLDQGRVEAFF.

V usage is TRBV29-1 and J usage is TRBJ2-3; 11 nucleotides line up with TRBD2. Losses at the gene ends were 6 bases for V and 3 bases for J; bases not matched to a gene: 5. Germline CDR1 and CDR2: SQVTM and ANQGSEA. This CDR3 has 14 amino acids. The CDR3 sequence: CSVTSGSATDTQYF. The CDR3 DNA reads TGCAGCGTAACTAGCGGGAGCGCGACAGATACGCAGTATTTT.

This clonotype was detected many times. This rearrangement joins TRBV2 to TRBJ2-4, with D unclear. Trimming left V 1 base short and J 6 bases short, with 13 bases between. The CDR3 runs 15 residues. The germline gives CDR1 SNHLY, CDR2 FYNNEI. As DNA, the CDR3 is TGTGCCAGCAGTGAAGTATGGCAGGACGCAAACATTCAGTACTTC. Its translation: CASSEVWQDANIQYF.

The rearrangement uses TRBV5-6 and TRBJ2-7; D possibly corresponds to TRBD2 (5 bases). Germline V gene data show CDR1 as SGHDT and CDR2 as YYEEEE. Trimming pared 1 base from V and 0 bases from J, leaving 11 bases between. This CDR3 is built from 15 residues. CDR3 sequence reads: CASSLPSLLSYEQYF. CDR3 coding DNA: TGTGCCAGCAGCTTGCCTAGCTTGCTCTCCTACGAGCAGTACTTC.

This clonotype was detected ten times or more. The J gene is TRBJ1-1, the V gene TRBV7-2; TRBD1 agrees at 7 bases. Germline values: CDR1 SGHTA, CDR2 FQGNSA. This CDR3 comprises 17 residues. J was trimmed by 1 base and V by 5 bases; bases with no gene match: 13. The CDR3 nucleotides are TGTGCCAGCAGCCCATCCCGGGACAGCAAACCGAACACTGAAGCTTTCTTT. It specifies CASSPSRDSKPNTEAFF.

The V and J genes are TRBV3-1 and TRBJ2-4, with a tentative D call TRBD2 (5 bases). V shed 1 base and J shed 1 base, with 11 bases lying between them. The CDR3 contains 16 residues. CDR1 LGHDT and CDR2 YNNKEL come from the germline V gene (reference sequence). The CDR3 region has the DNA TGTGCCAGCAGCCAAGGGCGGGTGTTGGCCAAAAACATTCAGTACTTC. Protein product: CASSQGRVLAKNIQYF.

The CDR3 DNA sequence: TGCGCCAGCAGCCGCGGACAGGGTAGTTACACTGAAGCTTTCTTT. This codes for CASSRGQGSYTEAFF. This chain joins TRBV4-1 and TRBJ1-1; 8 positions match TRBD1. After removal of 4 bases from V and 3 bases from J, the junction contained 7 bases not matched to a gene. The CDR3 sequence is 15 residues long. Germline CDR1 MGHRA, CDR2 YSYEKL.

The chain carries TRBV6-1 and TRBJ2-5; 11 bases fit TRBD2. Germline V gene lookup returns CDR1 MNHNS and CDR2 SASEGT. Unmatched junction bases numbered 7, after V lost 6 bases and J lost 13 bases. The CDR3 sequence is 12 residues long. The CDR3 loop is CASSYGGLAVYF. As DNA, the CDR3 is TGTGCCAGCAGCTACGGGGGACTAGCGGTGTACTTC.